These T cell receptor beta chains were read from a single sample in a study of beta chain features in type 1 diabetes. Data came from immunoSEQ multiplex PCR; TCRdb stores just in-frame clones and leaves some out. This table holds 250,000 to 350,000 clones, 15% found once. Sequenced input: naive CD4+ T cells from blood. The receptors were sampled from a man between 18 and 29 years old with type 1 diabetes. The CDR3 runs from the conserved cysteine through the conserved F or W. D genes are given only for firm matches. Expanded clones are given a class, and other clones once, few, many or no size at all.

TRBJ2-1 TRBV2 few NA TGTGCCAGCTCCGGTTACAATGAGCAGTTCTTC CASSGYNEQFF
TRBJ1-1 TRBV18 few TRBD1 TGTGCCAGCTCACCCCGTGTCAGATCCACCGGGACAGGTTGGGTTGAAGCTTTCTTT CASSPRVRSTGTGWVEAFF
TRBJ1-1 TRBV30 few TRBD1 TGTGCCTGGAGTTCCCCGGACAGGCCCTGGGCTGAAGCTTTCTTT CAWSSPDRPWAEAFF
TRBJ1-6 TRBV4-3 NA TRBD1 TGCGCCAGCAGCCAAGCCGTACAGGGGCATTCACCCCTCCACTTT CASSQAVQGHSPLHF
TRBJ1-2 TRBV6-6 NA NA TGTGCCAGCAGTTACGAATTCGGGGGCTACACCTTC CASSYEFGGYTF
TRBJ2-7 TRBV7-8 NA NA TGTGCCAGCAGCCAAGACCCGGGGGAGCAGTACTTC CASSQDPGEQYF
TRBJ2-4 TRBV10-2 few NA TGCGCCAGCAGTGAGTCGACTCCAGGGGCCCGAAAGTACTTC CASSESTPGARKYF
TRBJ2-7 TRBV30 few TRBD2 TGTGCCTGGAGTGTGGCTAGCGGGACCTACTACGAGCAGTACTTC CAWSVASGTYYEQYF
TRBJ2-3 TRBV5-1 NA NA TGCGCCAGCAGACCGGGGGCAGATACGCAGTATTTT CASRPGADTQYF
TRBJ2-7 TRBV6-1 NA NA TGTGCCAGCAGTGGGGGGACAGAGCAGTACTTC CASSGGTEQYF
TRBJ2-5 TRBV5-1 NA NA TGCGCCAGCAGCTCGGGGAGCGGCCAAGAGACCCAGTACTTC CASSSGSGQETQYF
TRBJ2-7 TRBV4-1 NA NA TGCGCCAGCAGCCAAGTGCAGGTGAGGGCCTCCTACGAGCAGTACTTC CASSQVQVRASYEQYF
TRBJ2-7 TRBV11-2 NA NA TGTGCCAGCAGCTTTTTCGGACAGTCTTACGACGAGCAGTACTTC CASSFFGQSYDEQYF
TRBJ2-3 TRBV11-2 few NA TGTGCCAGCAGCTGGCTAAAGCGGGCCACAGATACGCAGTATTTT CASSWLKRATDTQYF
TRBJ2-7 TRBV30 NA TRBD1 TGTGCCTGGAGTTCCCAACACGGGACAGAAGGGTCCCACGAGCAGTACTTC CAWSSQHGTEGSHEQYF
TRBJ2-1 TRBV5-6 NA NA TGTGCCAGCAGCTTGGAGCGGCACCTCAATGAGCAGTTCTTC CASSLERHLNEQFF
TRBJ2-1 TRBV6-1 few NA TGTGCCAGCAGCGGTGAGGGAACCTACAATGAGCAGTTCTTC CASSGEGTYNEQFF
TRBJ2-1 TRBV14 few NA TGTGCCAGCAGCCGGGCCGCCATCAACAATGAGCAGTTCTTC CASSRAAINNEQFF
TRBJ1-3 TRBV29-1 few NA TGCAGCGTCTGGGGGCCGAGCTCTGGAAACACCATATATTTT CSVWGPSSGNTIYF
TRBJ1-4 TRBV23-1 few NA TGCGCCAGCAGTCATTTTGGATCGCAGATTCTAGCAACTAATGAAAAACTGTTTTTT CASSHFGSQILATNEKLFF
TRBJ1-3 TRBV30 few NA TGTGCCTGGAGTGCCAGGATCGTTATCTCTGGAAACACCATATATTTT CAWSARIVISGNTIYF
TRBJ1-2 TRBV4-3 NA TRBD1 TGCGCCAGCAGCCGGACAGGGGGCGACTATGGCTACACCTTC CASSRTGGDYGYTF
TRBJ2-7 TRBV29-1 few TRBD2 TGCAGCGCACCGGGGGGAGCGTCTGACACCGACTACGAGCAGTACTTC CSAPGGASDTDYEQYF
TRBJ2-3 TRBV28 once NA TGTGCCAGCAGCCAGGCCACAGATACGCAGTATTTT CASSQATDTQYF
TRBJ1-6 TRBV7-2 few TRBD1 TGTGCCAGCAGCTTGGAGGGACAGGGGGTTTCACCCCTCCACTTT CASSLEGQGVSPLHF
TRBJ2-4 TRBV7-8 NA TRBD2 TGTGCCAGCGGCCCTAGCGGATCCAAAAACATTCAGTACTTC CASGPSGSKNIQYF
TRBJ2-5 TRBV5-1 NA TRBD2 TGCGCCAGCAGCTTTGGGGGGGGAAAAGAGACCCAGTACTTC CASSFGGGKETQYF
TRBJ2-7 TRBV25-1 few TRBD2 TGTGCCAGCAGTTCAAAGGTGCCGGGGGGGATCTCCTACGAGCAGTACTTC CASSSKVPGGISYEQYF
TRBJ1-1 TRBV11-2 NA NA TGTGCCAGCAGCTTGGGCAGGGGTAAAATGAACACTGAAGCTTTCTTT CASSLGRGKMNTEAFF
TRBJ1-4 TRBV11-2 few NA TGTGCCAGTTCCGAGGTCTTGGGTGAAAAACTGTTTTTT CASSEVLGEKLFF
TRBJ2-5 TRBV28 NA TRBD2 TGTGCCAGCAGAGGTCACCACAAGCGGGGGCTGGAGACCCAGTACTTC CASRGHHKRGLETQYF
TRBJ2-1 TRBV4-3 few NA TGCGCCAGCAGCCAAGATCAAACAGAGTACAATGAGCAGTTCTTC CASSQDQTEYNEQFF
TRBJ2-4 TRBV4-2 few NA TGTGCCAGCAGCCCAGCCGGAGCCCAAGCCAAAAACATTCAGTACTTC CASSPAGAQAKNIQYF
TRBJ2-7 TRBV9 few NA TGTGCCAGCAGCGTAGGCCGACTTGGAGAGCAGTACTTC CASSVGRLGEQYF
TRBJ2-3 TRBV4-3 NA TRBD2 TGCGCCAGCAGCCAACGGGGGGAAAATACGCAGTATTTT CASSQRGENTQYF
TRBJ2-5 TRBV7-2 few NA TGTGCCAGCAGCTTTTCGCGAGAGACCCAGTACTTC CASSFSRETQYF
TRBJ1-1 TRBV6-5 NA NA TGTGCCAGCAGTCGCGACAGCCGTGAAGCTTTCTTT CASSRDSREAFF
TRBJ2-5 TRBV30 few TRBD1 TGTGCCTGGAGACGGGCAGGGGGCGCGAAGACCCAGTACTTC CAWRRAGGAKTQYF
TRBJ2-1 TRBV6-5 NA NA TGTGCCAGCAGAGACAGGTACAATGAGCAGTTCTTC CASRDRYNEQFF
TRBJ1-2 TRBV30 NA NA TGTGCCTGGACAGCCGGGCAGGGTTACTATGGCTACACCTTC CAWTAGQGYYGYTF
TRBJ2-3 TRBV5-4 few NA TGTGCCAGCAGCGCGGGCACAGATACGCAGTATTTT CASSAGTDTQYF
TRBJ2-1 TRBV19 NA NA TGTGCCAGTAGTACCTCAGGGCGGGGCTCCTACAATGAGCAGTTCTTC CASSTSGRGSYNEQFF
TRBJ1-1 TRBV20-1 NA NA TGCAGTGTTCCAGGGCTTCTGGCTTTCTTT CSVPGLLAFF
TRBJ1-2 TRBV5-1 NA NA TGCGCCAGCAGCTTGGCGAACAGGGCCCACTATGGCTACACCTTC CASSLANRAHYGYTF
TRBJ2-3 TRBV30 few TRBD2 TGTGCCTGGAGCCCGACTAGCGGGGGCACAGATACGCAGTATTTT CAWSPTSGGTDTQYF
TRBJ1-1 TRBV4-1 NA NA TGCGCCAGCAGCCACCGGGGATACGAGTTAAACACTGAAGCTTTCTTT CASSHRGYELNTEAFF
TRBJ2-5 TRBV29-1 few NA TGCAGCGTTGGGGTGTGGGGGGAAGAGACCCAGTACTTC CSVGVWGEETQYF
TRBJ2-5 TRBV7-2 NA TRBD2 TGTGCCAGCAGCTTAGTTTCCAGCGGGGGGGCCGGGGAGACCCAGTACTTC CASSLVSSGGAGETQYF
TRBJ1-1 TRBV5-1 NA TRBD1 TGCGCCAGCAGCATACAGGGGGGGATGAACACTGAAGCTTTCTTT CASSIQGGMNTEAFF
TRBJ2-7 TRBV27 NA TRBD1 TGTGCCAGCAGTCGGACAGGGGCCTACGAGCAGTACTTC CASSRTGAYEQYF
TRBJ2-1 TRBV14 NA TRBD1 TGTGCCAGCAGCCAAATGGGACAGGGTGAGGGTGAGCAGTTCTTC CASSQMGQGEGEQFF
TRBJ2-3 TRBV7-9 NA NA TGTGCCAGCCGCCTGTGGGGCACCAATTTAGATACGCAGTATTTT CASRLWGTNLDTQYF
TRBJ2-5 TRBV5-6 NA TRBD1 TGTGCCAGCAGCCTTCTCGGGACAGGGGCCTGGGAGACCCAGTACTTC CASSLLGTGAWETQYF